The 10 T cell receptor beta chains below all came from one sample that was sequenced in a study of blood T cell repertoires in COVID-19. Data came from immunoSEQ multiplex PCR; TCRdb stores just in-frame clones and leaves some out. The table lists more than 95,000 clones, about 80% of them singletons. The sample consisted of peripheral blood. The receptors here all came from a man aged 60 to 69 with acute or convalescent COVID-19.

The chain has TRBV3-1 (or the pseudogene TRBV3-2) and TRBJ2-5, with D possibly TRBD2 on 5 matching bases. The CDR3 extends over 14 amino acids. Trimming left V 1 base short and J 4 bases short, with 10 bases between. Germline V lookup: CDR1 LGHDT, CDR2 YNNKEL (reference sequence). This chain's CDR3 is CASSQGGSGETQYF. Here the CDR3 DNA reads TGTGCCAGCAGCCAAGGAGGGAGCGGAGAGACCCAGTACTTC.

The chain uses TRBV9 and TRBJ2-1, with TRBD2 matching 9 bases. Germline CDR1 SGDLS, CDR2 YYNGEE. J gave up 5 bases and V 3 bases, and 6 bases lay outside the gene matches. The CDR3 contains 15 residues. The CDR3 DNA reads TGTGCCAGCAGCGCCCGACTAGCGGCCCACAATGAGCAGTTCTTC. It translates to CASSARLAAHNEQFF.

This clone came up once. The chain is built from TRBV5-6 and TRBJ1-6, with 10 bases lining up with TRBD1. This CDR3 comprises 14 residues. The V and J ends lost 4 bases and 10 bases, in that order; junction bases with no gene match: 5. CDR1 is SGHDT, CDR2 YYEEEE, per germline. The CDR3 loop reads CASSVGDRGSPLHF. The CDR3 coding sequence is TGTGCCAGCAGCGTTGGGGACAGGGGATCACCCCTCCACTTT. Full variable domain (remainder filled in from reference TRBV5-6 and TRBJ1-6): DAGVTQSPTHLIKTRGQQVTLRCSPKSGHDTVSWYQQALGQGPQFIFQYYEEEERQRGNFPDRFSGHQFPNYSSELNVNALLLGDSALYLCASSVGDRGSPLHFGNGTRLTVT.

This chain links TRBV6-2 or TRBV6-3 with TRBJ1-1; 10 nucleotides match TRBD1. Germline CDR1 MNHEY, CDR2 SVGEGT. Trimming cost V 4 bases and J 0 bases; bases outside gene matches: 8. The CDR3 is 17 residues long. CDR3 nucleotide sequence: TGTGCCAGCAGTTTGGACAGGGGGATCCCGATGAACACTGAAGCTTTCTTT. Residues: CASSLDRGIPMNTEAFF.

The chain recombines TRBV11-2 with TRBJ2-7; 15 bases are a match to TRBD2. Trimming removed 5 bases from V and 1 base from J; junction bases left unmatched: 3. Germline CDR1 reads SGHAT; CDR2 reads FQNNGV. The CDR3 consists of 16 residues. CDR3 loop: CASSKGLAGGSYEQYV. For the CDR3, the DNA is TGTGCCAGCAGCAAGGGACTAGCGGGAGGTTCCTACGAGCAGTACGTC.

This chain uses TRBV5-6 with TRBJ2-7; no reliable D call. CDR1 is SGHDT and CDR2 is YYEEEE in the germline V gene. This CDR3 region has 15 residues. The ends were cut back, 4 bases at V and 0 bases at J, with 14 bases in the middle. CDR3 DNA: TGTGCCAGCAGCCCCCCGGAGACGAGCTCCTACGAGCAGTACTTC. It encodes CASSPPETSSYEQYF.

This chain connects TRBV27 to TRBJ2-1; 7 positions match TRBD2. Per germline, CDR1 MNHEY and CDR2 SMNVEV (reference sequence). The CDR3 has 15 amino acids. With 5 bases clipped from V and 10 bases from J, the junction kept 14 bases outside the gene matches. For the CDR3, the DNA is TGTGCCAGCAGTCTAGACGGCGGGAGATCTAGAGAGCAGTTCTTC. Translated, it gives CASSLDGGRSREQFF.

This clone was picked up many times. This chain uses TRBV6-6 with TRBJ2-1; 11 bases map to TRBD2. CDR1 MNHNY and CDR2 SVGAGI come from the germline V gene (reference sequence). The V and J ends lost 5 bases and 7 bases, in that order; junction bases with no gene match: 16. This CDR3 comprises 18 residues. CDR3 bases: TGTGCCAGCAGTCGAAATCGGTTAGCGGGAGGGGGGGGTAATGAGCAGTTCTTC. Translating gives CASSRNRLAGGGGNEQFF.

The chain has TRBV15 and TRBJ1-1; no definite D call. The CDR3 is made up of 11 amino acids. Germline values: CDR1 LNHNV, CDR2 YYDKDF (reference sequence). Trimming left V 5 bases short and J 3 bases short, with 4 bases between. The CDR3: CATSSYTEAFF. CDR3 DNA: TGTGCCACCAGCTCGTACACTGAAGCTTTCTTT.

The chain couples TRBV12-3 or TRBV12-4 to TRBJ1-1, with unresolved D. The CDR3 spans 12 residues. V was pared by 6 bases and J by 5 bases, with 10 bases between. The CDR3 spells CASSKLDTEAFF. CDR3 in DNA: TGTGCCAGCAGCAAACTCGATACTGAAGCTTTCTTT.